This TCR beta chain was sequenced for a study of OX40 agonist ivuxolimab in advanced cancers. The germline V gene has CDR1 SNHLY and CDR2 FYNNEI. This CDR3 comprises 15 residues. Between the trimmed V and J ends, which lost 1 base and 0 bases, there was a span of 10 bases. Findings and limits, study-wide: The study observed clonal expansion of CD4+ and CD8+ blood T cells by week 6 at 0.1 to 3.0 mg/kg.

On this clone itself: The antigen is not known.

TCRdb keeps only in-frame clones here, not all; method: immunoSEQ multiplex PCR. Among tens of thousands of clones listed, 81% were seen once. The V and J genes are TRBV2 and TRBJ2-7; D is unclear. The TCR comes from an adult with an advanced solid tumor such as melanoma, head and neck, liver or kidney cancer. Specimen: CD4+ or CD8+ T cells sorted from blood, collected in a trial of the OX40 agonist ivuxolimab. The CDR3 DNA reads TGTGCCAGCAGTGAAGAGGGATCGGGCTCCTACGAGCAGTACTTC. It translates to CASSEEGSGSYEQYF.